The 3 T cell receptor beta chains given below trace back to one sample, sequenced in a study of CD8+CD57+ T cells in acquired aplastic anemia. Patients included in sequencing had previously demonstrated CD8+CD57+ cell expansion by flow cytometry. The template for TCR beta VDJ and CDR3 sequence profiling was genomic DNA. From the reads, TCRdb called clonotypes with MiXCR, one entry per CDR3 protein. Of 200,000 to 250,000 distinct CDR3 sequences in the sample, 50% to 70% were seen once. Sequencing input: sorted CD4+, CD8+, or CD8+CD57+ T cells (not recorded which) from PBMCs. The receptors stem from a human donor with aplastic anemia.

V usage is TRBV11-2 and J usage is TRBJ1-1; D is perhaps TRBD1 (6 bases). Per the germline V gene, CDR1 is SGHAT and CDR2 is FQNNGV. There are 15 residues in the CDR3. The V end was cut by 2 bases, the J end by 2 bases, with 12 bases between. CDR3 sequence (DNA): TGTGCCAGCAGCTTATGGACAGCACTAAACACTGAAGCTTTCTTT. Translating gives CASSLWTALNTEAFF.

CDR3 in amino acids: CAISPKEQGNTIYF. In nucleotides, the CDR3 is TGTGCCATCAGCCCTAAGGAACAGGGAAACACCATATATTTT. The V gene is TRBV10-3, the J gene TRBJ1-3; D is undetermined. The length of the CDR3 is 14 residues. Trimming removed 6 bases at V and 4 bases at J, with 13 bases between. Germline V CDR1 and CDR2: ENHRY, SYGVKD.

This clonotype has a single count. This rearrangement joins TRBV20-1 to TRBJ1-1, with 9 bases fitting TRBD1. CDR3 length equals 13 residues. CDR1 is DFQATT, CDR2 SNEGSKA, per germline (reference sequence). V lost 6 bases to trimming and J lost 0 bases; unmatched junction nucleotides: 2. The CDR3 sequence is CSAQGAMNTEAFF. The CDR3, as DNA: TGCAGTGCACAGGGGGCGATGAACACTGAAGCTTTCTTT.